This TCR beta chain was recovered during a study of blood T cell repertoires in COVID-19. The repertoire was sequenced with immunoSEQ multiplex PCR; TCRdb's copy has only in-frame clones and lacks some. Of 200,000 to 250,000 clones listed, roughly 88% are singletons. The sequence came from a man aged 45-60 years with active or convalescent COVID-19. The sample was peripheral blood.

CDR3 residues: CASSSDRREGYTF. Written as DNA, the CDR3 is TGTGCCAGCAGTTCGGACAGGAGAGAGGGCTACACCTTC. The chain uses TRBV7-3 and TRBJ1-2; 7 positions agree with TRBD1. CDR3 length: 13 residues. J lost 8 bases, V lost 6 bases, and 9 bases had no gene match. The germline V gene has CDR1 SGHTA and CDR2 FQGTGA. Drawing the rest from reference TRBV7-3 and TRBJ1-2, the complete variable domain is GAGVSQTPSNKVTEKGKYVELRCDPISGHTALYWYRQSLGQGPEFLIYFQGTGAADDSGLPNDRFFAVRPEGSVSTLKIQRTERGDSAVYLCASSSDRREGYTFGSGTRLTVV.